The entry below describes one T cell receptor (beta chain). The normal lung sample lay at least 3 cm, and maximally far, from the tumour. This specimen comes from a study of immune cell composition in non-small cell lung cancer. TCRdb's copy holds only in-frame clones and misses some; the assay was immunoSEQ multiplex PCR. The data contain thousands of clones, 65% to 70% of them singletons. The germline V gene has CDR1 KGHSH and CDR2 LQKENI. With 3 bases clipped from V and 0 bases from J, the junction kept 2 bases outside the gene matches. The CDR3 has 15 residues. Sequencing input: non-adjacent lung tissue. The TCR sequence derives from a human donor with non-small cell lung cancer. The genes are TRBV18 and TRBJ2-3; 8 bases fit TRBD2. CDR3 sequence: CASSPLAGSTDTQYF. In DNA, the CDR3 is TGTGCCAGCTCACCCCTAGCGGGTAGCACAGATACGCAGTATTTT.